A single sample is the source of the 31 T cell receptor beta chains below, sequenced in a study of blood T cell repertoires in COVID-19. Assay: immunoSEQ multiplex PCR; the TCRdb copy retains only in-frame clones and omits some. In the table there are roughly 260,000 clones, about 87% of which are singletons. The material sequenced was PBMCs or T cells enriched from blood (not recorded which). The source of these receptors is a woman in her 30s with acute COVID-19.

V usage is TRBV28 and J usage is TRBJ2-2, with 8 bases fitting TRBD1. V lost 5 bases and J lost 3; bases outside the gene matches: 5. The V gene's germline CDR1 is MDHEN and CDR2 SYDVKM. CDR3 length equals 15 residues. This CDR3 reads CASSRGQGHTGELFF. The CDR3, as DNA: TGTGCCAGCAGTCGCGGACAGGGCCACACCGGGGAGCTGTTTTTT.

J is TRBJ1-5 and V is TRBV19, with TRBD1 matching 7 bases. Germline assignment: CDR1 LNHDA and CDR2 SQIVND (reference sequence). The J segment lost 4 bases and the V segment lost 1 base, leaving 4 bases of the junction unmatched. This CDR3 is built from 15 residues. CDR3: CASSIVGTANQPQHF. CDR3 DNA sequence: TGTGCCAGTAGTATAGTGGGGACAGCTAATCAGCCCCAGCATTTT.

The chain recombines TRBV4-1 with TRBJ1-2; D is perhaps TRBD1 (5 bases). Trimming cost V 1 base and J 2 bases, with 11 bases left between them. The CDR3 consists of 15 residues. From germline, CDR1 is MGHRA and CDR2 YSYEKL. The CDR3 loop reads CASSQGTGRNYGYTF. The CDR3 DNA sequence: TGCGCCAGCAGCCAAGGTACAGGACGGAACTATGGCTACACCTTC.

The chain carries TRBV4-1 and TRBJ2-7; TRBD1 agrees at 7 bases. The germline V gene encodes CDR1 MGHRA and CDR2 YSYEKL. CDR3 size: 15 residues. After removal of 6 bases from V and 1 base from J, the junction contained 9 bases not matched to a gene. CDR3 sequence: CASSPSRDRSYEQYF. The CDR3 DNA reads TGCGCCAGCAGTCCATCCCGGGACAGATCCTACGAGCAGTACTTC.

This chain links TRBV25-1 with TRBJ2-5; D perhaps matches TRBD1 (6 bases). Germline values: CDR1 MGHDK, CDR2 SYGVNS. V was pared by 5 bases and J by 4 bases, with 11 bases between. The CDR3 extends over 13 amino acids. DNA of the CDR3: TGTGCCAGCAGTCTTGGGACAAGAGAGACCCAGTACTTC. Protein product: CASSLGTRETQYF.

The genes are TRBV19 and TRBJ2-2; the D gene is possibly TRBD1 (6 bases). The V end lost 8 bases, the J end lost 0 bases, and 16 bases lay between the germline ends. The CDR3 is 16 residues long. CDR1 and CDR2 from the germline V gene are LNHDA and SQIVND (reference sequence). CDR3 loop: CASGVYGQTNTGELFF. The DNA for the CDR3 is TGTGCCAGTGGGGTGTATGGACAGACGAACACCGGGGAGCTGTTTTTT.

This chain's CDR3 is CASSLGGGARETQYF. In DNA, the CDR3 is TGTGCCAGCAGCTTAGGAGGGGGGGCAAGAGAGACCCAGTACTTC. The gene calls are TRBV7-2 and TRBJ2-5; D is possibly TRBD2 (7 bases). The germline CDR1 and CDR2 sequences are SGHTA and FQGNSA. CDR3 length equals 15 residues. Trimming shortened V by 1 base and J by 4 bases, and 13 bases separated the two germline ends.

The rearrangement joins TRBV5-1 to TRBJ2-5, with TRBD1 identical over 10 bases. CDR1 and CDR2 (germline): SGHRS, YFSETQ. J lost 2 bases, V lost 4 bases, and 2 bases had no gene match. This CDR3 is built from 14 residues. The CDR3 is CASSPGQGQETQYF. In nucleotides, the CDR3 is TGCGCCAGCAGCCCGGGACAGGGGCAAGAGACCCAGTACTTC.

V is TRBV18 and J is TRBJ1-2, with 7 bases lining up with TRBD1. The V and J ends lost 4 bases and 2 bases, in that order; junction bases with no gene match: 4. Germline V gene lookup returns CDR1 KGHSH and CDR2 LQKENI. The length of the CDR3 is 14 residues. The CDR3 loop reads CASSLGTENYGYTF. In DNA, the CDR3 is TGTGCCAGCTCACTGGGGACAGAGAACTATGGCTACACCTTC.

CDR3 in amino acids: CASSGRGGTEAFF. The DNA for the CDR3 is TGTGCCAGCAGCGGCAGGGGTGGCACTGAAGCTTTCTTT. The V call is TRBV7-9, the J call TRBJ1-1, with D possibly TRBD1 on 6 matching bases. The germline V gene encodes CDR1 SEHNR and CDR2 FQNEAQ (reference sequence). The CDR3 consists of 13 residues. V was shortened by 5 bases and J by 4 bases, with 11 bases between the two germline ends.

This clone occurred a few times. This chain uses TRBV11-3 with TRBJ1-4; 7 bases map to TRBD1. Trimming cost V 0 bases and J 0 bases; bases outside gene matches: 10. The CDR3 contains 19 residues. Germline lookup yields CDR1 SGHNT and CDR2 YENEEA. The CDR3: CASSLDAVRQGTTNEKLFF. The CDR3 DNA is TGTGCCAGCAGCTTAGATGCGGTGAGACAGGGAACAACTAATGAAAAACTGTTTTTT.

The V and J genes are TRBV7-8 and TRBJ2-7, with D tentatively TRBD1 (6 bases). The CDR3 runs to 14 residues. Germline-derived CDR1 and CDR2 are SGHVS and FQNEAQ. V was shortened by 1 base and J by 3 bases, with 10 bases between the two germline ends. CDR3 sequence reads: CASSLGTADYEQYF. Here the CDR3 DNA reads TGTGCCAGCAGCTTAGGGACAGCAGACTACGAGCAGTACTTC.

The chain links TRBV3-1 (or the pseudogene TRBV3-2) to TRBJ2-5, with 7 bases matching TRBD2. The CDR3 consists of 17 residues. Germline loops: CDR1 LGHDT, CDR2 YNNKEL (reference sequence). J gave up 2 bases and V 0 bases, and 9 bases lay outside the gene matches. The chain's CDR3 is CASSQEGNRLAQETQYF. CDR3 nucleotides: TGTGCCAGCAGCCAAGAGGGGAATCGACTAGCACAAGAGACCCAGTACTTC.

The CDR3 here is CASSYSQEVSGPEAFF. The CDR3 coding sequence is TGTGCCAGCAGTTACAGTCAAGAGGTGAGCGGACCTGAAGCTTTCTTT. The rearrangement uses TRBV6-5 and TRBJ1-1; D not certain. Germline values: CDR1 MNHEY, CDR2 SVGAGI. The ends were cut back, 2 bases at V and 6 bases at J, with 19 bases in the middle. The CDR3 is 16 amino acids.

V is TRBV5-4 and J is TRBJ2-5; 7 bases fit TRBD1. Germline V gene sequence: CDR1 SGHNT, CDR2 YYREEE (reference sequence). The CDR3 is 16 residues long. V lost 0 bases and J lost 1; bases outside the gene matches: 6. The CDR3 bases are TGTGCCAGCAGCTTGGAGGCCTACAGGGGCCAAGAGACCCAGTACTTC. Translated: CASSLEAYRGQETQYF. The entire variable domain, with the rest obtained from reference TRBV5-4 and TRBJ2-5, is as follows: ETGVTQSPTHLIKTRGQQVTLRCSSQSGHNTVSWYQQALGQGPQFIFQYYREEENGRGNFPPRFSGLQFPNYSSELNVNALELDDSALYLCASSLEAYRGQETQYFGPGTRLLVL.

The rearrangement joins TRBV6-2 or TRBV6-3 to TRBJ2-1, with a tentative D call TRBD2 (6 bases). The ends were cut back, 5 bases at V and 7 bases at J, with 18 bases in the middle. There are 15 residues in the CDR3. Germline V gene sequence: CDR1 MNHEY, CDR2 SVGEGT. For the CDR3, the DNA is TGTGCCAGCAGTATTGTTGGGGGAGGATCGAATGAGCAGTTCTTC. It encodes CASSIVGGGSNEQFF.

This clone was found once. CDR3 nucleotides: TGTGCCAGCAGCCACCTTGGGACAGAGAATGAGCAGTTCTTC. Translation gives CASSHLGTENEQFF. V gene TRBV14 combines with J gene TRBJ2-1; 7 bases align to TRBD1. Germline loops: CDR1 SGHDN, CDR2 FVKESK. The CDR3 has 14 amino acids. The V gene end was trimmed by 3 bases and the J gene end by 7 bases; junction bases not matched to a gene: 6.

This clone was seen a single time. The chain carries TRBV6-6 and TRBJ1-2; the D is unclear. Per germline, CDR1 MNHNY and CDR2 SVGAGI (reference sequence). This CDR3 has 12 residues. The germline V and J ends were trimmed by 2 bases and 3 bases, with 4 bases remaining between them. This chain's CDR3 is CASSYIDYGYTF. The CDR3 nucleotides are TGTGCCAGCAGTTACATCGACTATGGCTACACCTTC.

DNA for the CDR3: TGTGCCAGTAGTATCGCTACAGGGACCGGGGAGCTGTTTTTT. Its translation: CASSIATGTGELFF. The chain joins TRBV19 to TRBJ2-2, with D maybe TRBD1 (6 bases). Germline V gene sequence: CDR1 LNHDA, CDR2 SQIVND (reference sequence). Trimming stripped 3 bases from V and 5 bases from J, with 10 bases between. There are 14 residues in the CDR3. The full variable domain, with the rest looked up from reference TRBV19 and TRBJ2-2, is DGGITQSPKYLFRKEGQNVTLSCEQNLNHDAMYWYRQDPGQGLRLIYYSQIVNDFQKGDIAEGYSVSREKKESFPLTVTSAQKNPTAFYLCASSIATGTGELFFGEGSRLTVL.

The V and J genes are TRBV30 and TRBJ1-4; D is uncertain. V dropped 2 bases and J dropped 5 bases, with 6 bases sitting between them. The germline gives CDR1 GTSNPN, CDR2 SVGIG (reference sequence). The CDR3 extends over 12 amino acids. For the CDR3, the DNA is TGTGCCTGGAGTACACCGAATGAAAAACTGTTTTTT. Its protein product is CAWSTPNEKLFF.

The genes are TRBV9 and TRBJ2-7; no clear D. Germline CDR1 reads SGDLS; CDR2 reads YYNGEE. The V end was cut by 1 base, the J end by 2 bases, with 10 bases between. The CDR3 sequence is 14 residues long. CDR3 coding DNA: TGTGCCAGCAGCGTAAGAACAGATACCTACGAGCAGTACTTC. This codes for CASSVRTDTYEQYF. The variable domain in full, with the rest retrieved from reference TRBV9 and TRBJ2-7, is DSGVTQTPKHLITATGQRVTLRCSPRSGDLSVYWYQQSLDQGLQFLIQYYNGEERAKGNILERFSAQQFPDLHSELNLSSLELGDSALYFCASSVRTDTYEQYFGPGTRLTVT.

The V gene is TRBV7-2, the J gene TRBJ2-3, with D uncertain. The CDR3 contains 16 residues. CDR1 and CDR2 from the germline V gene are SGHTA and FQGNSA. The V end was cut by 4 bases, the J end by 2 bases, with 16 bases between. CDR3 region: CASSYPLIGFTDTQYF. The CDR3 bases are TGTGCCAGCAGCTACCCCCTCATCGGGTTCACAGATACGCAGTATTTT.

The sample holds one count of this clone. The rearrangement uses TRBV15 and TRBJ2-7, with D unresolved. This CDR3 is built from 15 residues. CDR1 LNHNV and CDR2 YYDKDF come from the germline V gene (reference sequence). With 3 bases removed from V and 0 bases from J, the gap between germline ends came to 12 bases. The chain's CDR3 is CATSRSLAASYEQYF. The CDR3 DNA sequence: TGTGCCACCAGCAGGTCCCTGGCGGCCTCCTACGAGCAGTACTTC. Supplemented by reference TRBV15 and TRBJ2-7, the full variable domain reads DAMVIQNPRYQVTQFGKPVTLSCSQTLNHNVMYWYQQKSSQAPKLLFHYYDKDFNNEADTPDNFQSRRPNTSFCFLDIRSPGLGDTAMYLCATSRSLAASYEQYFGPGTRLTVT.

This rearrangement joins TRBV11-2 to TRBJ1-6; 7 bases match TRBD1. Trimming removed 3 bases from V and 9 bases from J; junction bases left unmatched: 5. Germline CDR1 and CDR2: SGHAT and FQNNGV. This CDR3 spans 14 amino acids. CDR3 in amino acids: CASSFGTEASPLHF. CDR3 DNA sequence: TGTGCCAGCAGCTTCGGGACAGAGGCTTCACCCCTCCACTTT. The full variable domain, with the rest looked up from reference TRBV11-2 and TRBJ1-6, is EAGVAQSPRYKIIEKRQSVAFWCNPISGHATLYWYQQILGQGPKLLIQFQNNGVVDDSQLPKDRFSAERLKGVDSTLKIQPAKLEDSAVYLCASSFGTEASPLHFGNGTRLTVT.

This clone has a handful of counts. The DNA of the CDR3 is TGTGCCTGGAGTGTCGTGGCAGGCTACGAGCAGTACTTC. Its protein is CAWSVVAGYEQYF. The chain couples TRBV30 to TRBJ2-7; the D is unclear. The CDR3 has 13 residues. Looked up from germline, CDR1 is GTSNPN and CDR2 is SVGIG (reference sequence). V shed 0 bases and J shed 3 bases, with 9 bases lying between them.

The sample holds a few counts of this clone. This chain connects TRBV28 to TRBJ2-7, with 8 bases identical to TRBD1. CDR3 length: 14 amino acids. The V gene end was trimmed by 5 bases and the J gene end by 1 base; junction bases not matched to a gene: 4. CDR1 is MDHEN and CDR2 is SYDVKM in the germline V gene. The CDR3 DNA follows: TGTGCCAGCAGTCAGGGACAGGATTCCTACGAGCAGTACTTC. Translating it yields CASSQGQDSYEQYF.

This sequence joins TRBV7-6 and TRBJ1-3, with 9 bases that match TRBD1. In germline, CDR1 is SGHVS, CDR2 FNYEAQ. The CDR3 sequence is 16 residues long. Unmatched junction bases numbered 5, after V lost 2 bases and J lost 3 bases. This CDR3 is CASSLQQGAVGNTIYF. As DNA, the CDR3 is TGTGCCAGCAGCTTACAACAGGGGGCGGTTGGAAACACCATATATTTT.

This clone showed up just once. The J gene is TRBJ1-1, the V gene TRBV9; no clear D. The V gene's germline CDR1 is SGDLS and CDR2 YYNGEE. This CDR3 region has 13 residues. Trimming took off 8 bases at V and 3 bases at J, with 14 bases between the two ends. The CDR3 coding sequence is TGTGCCAGTAGCTGGGCCGTAGACACTGAAGCTTTCTTT. Residues: CASSWAVDTEAFF.

This chain connects TRBV3-1 (or the pseudogene TRBV3-2) to TRBJ2-4; TRBD1 is a possible D gene (5 bases). V was trimmed by 8 bases and J by 2 bases, leaving 10 bases between them. CDR1 and CDR2 from the germline V gene are LGHDT and YNNKEL (reference sequence). This CDR3 is 13 amino acids long. CDR3 residues: CASGRTSKNIQYF. CDR3 sequence (DNA): TGTGCCAGCGGCCGGACATCCAAAAACATTCAGTACTTC.

This sequence joins TRBV11-2 and TRBJ2-7; 9 positions match TRBD2. The CDR3 consists of 14 residues. Germline V lookup: CDR1 SGHAT, CDR2 FQNNGV. V dropped 4 bases and J dropped 2; count of bases not matched to a gene: 3. The CDR3 here is CASSWTSVTYEQYF. As DNA, the CDR3 is TGTGCCAGCAGCTGGACTAGCGTAACCTACGAGCAGTACTTC.

The chain couples TRBV11-2 to TRBJ1-4; 8 bases fit TRBD1. CDR3 length: 16 amino acids. In germline, CDR1 is SGHAT, CDR2 FQNNGV. J lost 0 bases, V lost 5 bases, and 5 bases had no gene match. CDR3 protein: CASSRGQAPTNEKLFF. The CDR3 region has the DNA TGTGCCAGCAGCCGGGGACAGGCACCAACTAATGAAAAACTGTTTTTT.